Each of the 14 T cell receptor beta chains below was sequenced from the same sample in a study of patients and donors after allogeneic stem cell transplantation. MiXCR, run by TCRdb on the RT-PCR reads, gives a single entry per CDR3 protein. The sample yields fewer than 500,000 distinct CDR3 sequences, roughly 17% seen once. The sequencing sample was made of blood, either unsorted or a sorted T cell fraction (not recorded which). The receptors shown here come from a human donor who was either an allogeneic HSCT recipient or a stem cell or donor lymphocyte infusion donor (not recorded which). It is not recorded whose cells these are; they may come from a transplant donor.

This clonotype was observed at least ten times. V and J are TRBV12-3 or TRBV12-4 and TRBJ2-7; 9 bases are a match to TRBD1. The CDR3 totals 15 residues. With V trimmed by 6 bases and J by 6 bases, 12 bases remained unmatched. The DNA for the CDR3 is TGTGCCAGCAGACCTACGGGACAGGGTAGTGGCGAGCAGTACTTC. Protein sequence: CASRPTGQGSGEQYF.

This chain connects TRBV28 to TRBJ1-1; no reliable D call. The germline V gene has CDR1 MDHEN and CDR2 SYDVKM. V was pared by 5 bases and J by 2 bases, with 12 bases between. This CDR3 contains 14 residues. The chain's CDR3 is CASSPEVQNTEAFF. The CDR3 DNA follows: TGTGCCAGCAGTCCGGAGGTCCAAAACACTGAAGCTTTCTTT.

This clonotype has just a few counts. V is TRBV20-1 and J is TRBJ2-2, with D perhaps matching TRBD1 or TRBD2 (5 bases each). V lost 6 bases, J lost 4 bases, and 15 bases lay in between. Germline CDR1 reads DFQATT; CDR2 reads SNEGSKA (reference sequence). The CDR3 is made up of 14 amino acids. The chain's CDR3 is CSAPPSGLTGELFF. DNA for the CDR3: TGCAGTGCCCCCCCTTCGGGGCTCACCGGGGAGCTGTTTTTT.

This clonotype was counted only a few times. The chain joins TRBV6-5 to TRBJ1-1; maybe TRBD1 (6 bases). Trimming took 4 bases from V and 1 from J, leaving 7 bases between them. Germline V gene sequence: CDR1 MNHEY, CDR2 SVGAGI. The CDR3 is 13 residues long. CDR3 residues: CASSWTENTEAFF. CDR3 nucleotides: TGTGCCAGCAGTTGGACAGAGAACACTGAAGCTTTCTTT.

This clonotype was observed a handful of times. The chain uses TRBV5-1 and TRBJ1-3; TRBD1 aligns across 7 bases. The CDR3 is 15 residues long. Germline values: CDR1 SGHRS, CDR2 YFSETQ. The V segment lost 4 bases and the J segment 3 bases; nucleotides outside the gene matches: 7. CDR3 protein: CASSPGQTLGNTIYF. The CDR3, as DNA: TGCGCCAGCAGCCCGGGACAGACGCTTGGAAACACCATATATTTT.

This clonotype was recorded at least ten times. The chain links TRBV12-3 or TRBV12-4 to TRBJ2-1; 7 nucleotides match TRBD2. Losses at the gene ends were 4 bases for V and 2 bases for J; bases not matched to a gene: 2. CDR3 size: 14 residues. The CDR3 DNA is TGTGCCAGCAGTTACGGACTAGCCTACAATGAGCAGTTCTTC. Protein sequence: CASSYGLAYNEQFF.

This clonotype was detected a few times. The rearrangement uses TRBV27 and TRBJ1-2; tentative D call: TRBD1 (6 bases). This CDR3 has 14 residues. Germline CDR1 MNHEY, CDR2 SMNVEV (reference sequence). Trimming shortened V by 4 bases and J by 8 bases, and 17 bases separated the two germline ends. The CDR3 is CASSSPGRGLGYTF. Here the CDR3 DNA reads TGTGCCAGCAGTTCTCCAGGGCGGGGGCTCGGCTACACCTTC.

This clonotype was detected ten times or more. The genes are TRBV6-5 and TRBJ2-7, with 10 bases fitting TRBD1. Losses at the gene ends were 2 bases for V and 1 base for J; bases not matched to a gene: 2. The germline V gene encodes CDR1 MNHEY and CDR2 SVGAGI. The CDR3 runs to 15 residues. This CDR3 is CASSYRDRGSYEQYF. CDR3 coding DNA: TGTGCCAGCAGTTACCGGGACAGGGGTTCCTACGAGCAGTACTTC.

This clonotype was seen more than once but under ten times. The J gene is TRBJ2-3, the V gene TRBV20-1; D not resolved. Germline V gene lookup returns CDR1 DFQATT and CDR2 SNEGSKA (reference sequence). V shed 1 base and J shed 1 base, with 6 bases lying between them. This CDR3 has 13 amino acids. The CDR3 protein is CSARGGRTDTQYF. CDR3 sequence (DNA): TGCAGTGCTAGAGGCGGACGCACAGATACGCAGTATTTT.

V usage is TRBV6-1 and J usage is TRBJ1-1; a possible D gene is TRBD1 (5 bases). This CDR3 has 14 residues. Germline V gene data show CDR1 as MNHNS and CDR2 as SASEGT. The V end lost 7 bases, the J end lost 1 base, and 13 bases lay between the germline ends. CDR3 in DNA: TGTGCCAGCACCCCCCATGGGGGGAACACTGAAGCTTTCTTT. Translation: CASTPHGGNTEAFF.

V and J are TRBV6-1 and TRBJ1-3; 8 bases match TRBD1. The germline CDR1 and CDR2 sequences are MNHNS and SASEGT. The V and J ends lost 5 bases and 2 bases, in that order; junction bases with no gene match: 5. The CDR3 is 15 amino acids. This chain's CDR3 is CASSRQGNTGNTIYF. CDR3 DNA sequence: TGTGCCAGCAGTCGACAGGGGAACACTGGAAACACCATATATTTT.

There are a few counts of this clonotype. The V and J genes are TRBV7-9 and TRBJ1-2; 8 positions agree with TRBD1. CDR1 and CDR2 from the germline V gene are SEHNR and FQNEAQ (reference sequence). The CDR3 consists of 17 residues. J lost 6 bases, V lost 5 bases, and 17 bases had no gene match. The CDR3 DNA reads as TGTGCCAGCAGCCGGACAGGGAGGCCAAGTATAGTGGATGGCTACACCTTC. Translation gives CASSRTGRPSIVDGYTF.

In this sample, this clonotype turned up a few times. V is TRBV5-6 and J is TRBJ1-3; perhaps TRBD1 as D (5 bases). This CDR3 contains 16 residues. Germline CDR1 reads SGHDT; CDR2 reads YYEEEE. The V and J ends lost 0 bases and 1 base respectively, with 11 bases between them. The CDR3 DNA sequence: TGTGCCAGCAGCTTGGCCGGGGCTTCGTCTGGAAACACCATATATTTT. This gives the protein CASSLAGASSGNTIYF.

The rearrangement uses TRBV21-1 and TRBJ1-2; the D call TRBD1 from the table was never checked on the DNA. TRBV21-1 is a pseudogene locus. The CDR3 totals 17 residues. DNA of the CDR3: TGTGCCAGCAGCAAAGCCCTGAGCGTTGGGGGCGTCTATGGCTACACCTTC. Translated, it gives CASSKALSVGGVYGYTF.